The 3 T cell receptor beta chains below were found in one sample sequenced in a study of cytomegalovirus exposure and HLA in healthy donors. Assay used: immunoSEQ multiplex PCR; TCRdb lists only in-frame clones, some missing. The sample carries approximately 170,000 clones, 85% recorded once. The specimen sequenced was PBMCs. These receptors were collected from a man younger than 30 in good health and CMV-seropositive.

The V and J genes are TRBV2 and TRBJ2-5; D gene unclear. Trimming took 6 bases from V and 9 from J, leaving 11 bases between them. CDR3 length: 11 amino acids. Germline loops: CDR1 SNHLY, CDR2 FYNNEI. CDR3: CASRGPWAQYF. The CDR3 DNA follows: TGTGCCAGCAGGGGCCCCTGGGCCCAGTACTTC.

This clone has more than one count but fewer than ten. This chain links TRBV4-1 with TRBJ2-7; 9 bases align to TRBD1. V trimming: 2 bases; J trimming: 9 bases; junction bases outside the gene matches: 8. In germline, CDR1 is MGHRA, CDR2 YSYEKL. This CDR3 has 14 amino acids. CDR3 sequence: CASSQFTGGGWQYF. As DNA, the CDR3 is TGCGCCAGCAGCCAATTTACAGGGGGCGGGTGGCAGTACTTC.

This clone has only a few counts. The chain recombines TRBV19 with TRBJ2-1; 7 bases match TRBD2. The V and J ends lost 3 bases and 9 bases, in that order; junction bases with no gene match: 8. Per the germline V gene, CDR1 is LNHDA and CDR2 is SQIVND (reference sequence). This CDR3 region has 14 residues. In DNA, the CDR3 is TGTGCCAGTAGTATTCCCGGGACTAAAAGTGAGCAGTTCTTC. Amino acid sequence: CASSIPGTKSEQFF.